Presented here are 15 T cell receptor beta chains from one specimen sequenced in a study of T cells expressing NK-cell markers (dated by TCRdb to 2018 to 2020). The library was made by 5' RACE. Sequencing took place on an Illumina HiSeq 2000. One entry per CDR3 protein sequence results from the TCRdb reprocessing of the reads, with DNA left out. The data table for this sample lists some 500,000 distinct CDR3 sequences. The ten largest account for 1.4% of the sample. Sequenced material: blood T cells: a sorted CD56 or NKG2C T cell subset, CD4+ or CD8+ T cells, or bulk PBMC T cells (not recorded which). The receptors stem from a woman aged 50 to 60 in good health. Donor details come from another sample of the same person, matched by shared clones.

The chain couples TRBV10-3 to TRBJ2-3; no DNA is available, so the TRBD2 call from TCRdb remains unchecked. CDR1 ENHRY and CDR2 SYGVKD come from the germline V gene. The CDR3 contains 15 residues. The chain's CDR3 is CAISGSSGSTDTQYF.

This chain uses TRBV6-6 with TRBJ2-1; TCRdb selects TRBD2, and the lack of DNA leaves this call unchecked. From germline, CDR1 is MNHNY and CDR2 SVGAGI (reference sequence). This CDR3 has 16 residues. CDR3 sequence reads: CASSYPTREGLNEQFF.

The chain joins TRBV9 to TRBJ2-2; TCRdb indicates TRBD1, and absent DNA this call remains unverified. This CDR3 region has 18 residues. From germline, CDR1 is SGDLS and CDR2 YYNGEE. CDR3 region: CASSVYPLTGGDTGELFF. Using reference TRBV9 and TRBJ2-2 for the parts outside the CDR3, the full variable domain is DSGVTQTPKHLITATGQRVTLRCSPRSGDLSVYWYQQSLDQGLQFLIQYYNGEERAKGNILERFSAQQFPDLHSELNLSSLELGDSALYFCASSVYPLTGGDTGELFFGEGSRLTVL.

The chain joins TRBV6-6 to TRBJ2-3; TCRdb's D gene call, TRBD2, goes unchecked for lack of DNA. Looked up from germline, CDR1 is MNHNY and CDR2 is SVGAGI (reference sequence). This CDR3 has 15 amino acids. CDR3 amino acids: CASSYEAESTDTQYF.

V usage is TRBV5-1 and J usage is TRBJ1-2; TCRdb names TRBD1, which stays unverified in the absence of DNA. CDR3 length: 17 residues. CDR1 is SGHRS, CDR2 YFSETQ, per germline. The CDR3 sequence is CASSSLPGQGVFGGYTF.

The J gene is TRBJ2-1, the V gene TRBV4-1; TCRdb's D call of TRBD2 is untestable without DNA. CDR1 is MGHRA and CDR2 is YSYEKL in the germline V gene. CDR3 length: 14 residues. This CDR3 reads CASRGLAGGREQFF.

The chain uses TRBV20-1 and TRBJ2-3; TCRdb selects TRBD1, and the lack of DNA leaves this call unchecked. Germline lookup yields CDR1 DFQATT and CDR2 SNEGSKA (reference sequence). The CDR3 has 14 residues. The CDR3 is CSARVGERTDTQYF.

The chain combines TRBV3-1 with TRBJ2-1. Germline V lookup: CDR1 LGHDT, CDR2 YNNKEL (reference sequence). The CDR3 totals 11 residues. This CDR3 reads CASSHYHEQFF.

V is TRBV5-1 and J is TRBJ1-1. The V gene's germline CDR1 is SGHRS and CDR2 YFSETQ. The CDR3 length is 14 residues. The CDR3 protein is CASSLGFRNTEAFF.

The chain joins TRBV12-3 or TRBV12-4 to TRBJ2-3; the D call from TCRdb, TRBD1, cannot be confirmed without DNA. The CDR3 is 14 amino acids. The CDR3 loop reads CASSSQVGTDTQYF.

The chain links TRBV12-3 or TRBV12-4 to TRBJ2-4; TCRdb names TRBD1, which stays unverified in the absence of DNA. CDR3 length equals 15 residues. This CDR3 reads CASSLGGVSKNIQYF.

The chain uses TRBV12-3 or TRBV12-4 and TRBJ2-1; TCRdb names TRBD1, which stays unverified in the absence of DNA. The CDR3 covers 15 residues. CDR3 protein: CASSLGQPPYNEQFF.

The chain links TRBV7-9 to TRBJ2-7; the D call of TRBD1 rests on TCRdb alone, since no DNA is present to check it. Germline values: CDR1 SEHNR, CDR2 FQNEAQ (reference sequence). CDR3 size: 14 residues. The CDR3 is CASSLVGEALKQYF.

The chain has TRBV20-1 and TRBJ2-1; without DNA, the TCRdb call of TRBD1 cannot be checked. The germline V gene has CDR1 DFQATT and CDR2 SNEGSKA (reference sequence). The CDR3 runs 13 residues. The CDR3 loop reads CSASGTQVNEQFF.

This chain links TRBV5-1 with TRBJ1-6. This CDR3 is built from 15 residues. The V gene's germline CDR1 is SGHRS and CDR2 YFSETQ. The chain's CDR3 is CASSREGVYNSPLHF.